The text below deals with one TCR beta chain. Assay: immunoSEQ multiplex PCR; the TCRdb copy retains only in-frame clones and omits some. The top ten clones hold 1.5% to 2% of a sample with about 400,000 clones, approximately 91% of them seen once. These data belong to a study of Ad26.COV2.S vaccination and SARS-CoV-2 variants. About the research overall: Administration of Ad26.COV2.S was intramuscular, either once or twice 56 days apart.

Treatment described: about 20 received Ad26.COV2.S at low or high dose, single or two shots; about 5 received placebo; per-sample allocation not given. Sampling occurred on day 63 after the first vaccine or placebo injection. CDR3 length: 15 residues. Germline V gene sequence: CDR1 MNHEY, CDR2 SVGEGT. Trimming took off 6 bases at V and 3 bases at J, with 18 bases between the two ends. The specimen comprised peripheral blood, sampled in a trial of Ad26.COV2.S vaccine versus placebo. The gene calls are TRBV6-2 or TRBV6-3 and TRBJ2-7; D gene unclear. This receptor was taken from a person aged 18-65 years who received the Ad26.COV2.S COVID-19 vaccine or a placebo. The CDR3 coding sequence is TGTGCCAGCAGCAGCCTCAGGCACGAATTCTACGAGCAGTACTTC. Encoded protein: CASSSLRHEFYEQYF.